The present T cell receptor beta chain was sequenced within a study of CD8 T cells in Susac syndrome. Random-hexamer reverse transcription was applied to about 0.5 to 1 ug RNA. MiXCR, applied by TCRdb to the immunoSEQ multiplex PCR reads, yields one record per CDR3 protein. The table has under 200,000 distinct CDR3 sequences, approximately 95% seen once. The V and J ends lost 5 bases and 2 bases, in that order; junction bases with no gene match: 8. From germline, CDR1 is SNHLY and CDR2 FYNNEI. The CDR3 totals 15 residues. Sequencing of TCR beta was carried out in blood CD8+ and CD4+ T cells. TEMRA cells were enriched by FACS, and CD4+ and CD8+ T cells were negatively isolated.

The chain joins TRBV2 to TRBJ2-7, with 8 bases matching TRBD1. The sequenced sample consisted of CD8+ T cells from PBMCs. The TCR originated in a human donor with Susac syndrome. The CDR3 DNA follows: TGTGCCAGCAGTTCAGACAGGGGATCCACCTACGAGCAGTACTTC. Translating gives CASSSDRGSTYEQYF.